Below are 9 T cell receptor beta chains sequenced from a single sample in a study of blood T cells in healthy people across ages. A sample-barcoded 5' primer and a J-beta primer mix were used in a second PCR of about 7 to 12 cycles. TCRdb reprocessed the 5' RACE reads via MiXCR and lists one record per CDR3 protein. The table includes approximately 810,000 distinct CDR3 sequences, 25% to 30% detected once. Sequencing used blood. The receptors come from a woman aged 80 or over in good health.

Remarks on this clonotype: At one of its ends the junction is not consistent with the germline gene, which may arise from a read error. The rearrangement joins TRBV7-2 to TRBJ1-1; D gene ambiguous. The germline V gene has CDR1 SGHTA and CDR2 FQGNSA. This CDR3 contains 14 residues. CDR3 nucleotides: TGTGCCAGCAGCTTAGAAAGTTCGTTCACTGGAGCTTTCTTT. Its translation: CASSLESSFTGAFF.

Of note for this clonotype: This could be a read error, since a much larger clone is one nucleotide away. This sequence joins TRBV6-2 or TRBV6-3 and TRBJ2-7; TRBD1 aligns across 8 bases. After removal of 6 bases from V and 3 bases from J, the junction contained 7 bases not matched to a gene. Germline values: CDR1 MNHEY, CDR2 SVGEGT. CDR3 length: 14 amino acids. The CDR3 coding sequence is TGTGCCAGCAGCATAGGACAGGGTATCTACGAGCAGTACTTC. Translated: CASSIGQGIYEQYF.

V gene TRBV5-5 combines with J gene TRBJ1-1, with 10 bases aligning to TRBD1. This CDR3 region has 15 residues. The V gene's germline CDR1 is SGHKS and CDR2 YYEKEE (reference sequence). V lost 4 bases to trimming and J lost 6 bases; unmatched junction nucleotides: 9. The CDR3 reads CASSGRQGAGSEAFF. CDR3 sequence (DNA): TGTGCCAGCAGCGGCCGACAGGGGGCAGGGTCTGAAGCTTTCTTT. The complete variable domain, with remaining parts taken from reference TRBV5-5 and TRBJ1-1, reads DAGVTQSPTHLIKTRGQQVTLRCSPISGHKSVSWYQQVLGQGPQFIFQYYEKEERGRGNFPDRFSARQFPNYSSELNVNALLLGDSALYLCASSGRQGAGSEAFFGQGTRLTVV.

This clonotype was seen at least ten times. The V call is TRBV4-1, the J call TRBJ1-2, with D unclear. This CDR3 spans 15 amino acids. Trimming took off 0 bases at V and 2 bases at J, with 10 bases between the two ends. Germline loops: CDR1 MGHRA, CDR2 YSYEKL. CDR3 residues: CASSQEAQPNYGYTF. The DNA of the CDR3 is TGCGCCAGCAGCCAAGAGGCACAGCCCAACTATGGCTACACCTTC.

This clonotype was observed at least ten times. This sequence joins TRBV11-2 and TRBJ1-2; no firm D call. The germline gives CDR1 SGHAT, CDR2 FQNNGV. The CDR3 length is 15 residues. The V end lost 2 bases, the J end lost 3 bases, and 13 bases lay between the germline ends. The CDR3 spells CASSLNSGRDYGYTF. CDR3 coding DNA: TGTGCCAGCAGCTTAAATTCAGGCCGGGACTATGGCTACACCTTC.

This clonotype came up many times. The chain recombines TRBV10-3 with TRBJ2-7; a weak D match, TRBD1 (6 bases). The CDR3 runs to 14 residues. V dropped 8 bases and J dropped 0 bases, with 14 bases sitting between them. CDR1 and CDR2 (germline): ENHRY, SYGVKD. This chain's CDR3 is CAISQDSSSYEQYF. As DNA, the CDR3 is TGTGCCATCTCCCAGGACAGTAGCTCCTACGAGCAGTACTTC.

This clonotype was counted ten times or more. The chain links TRBV5-1 to TRBJ2-2; TRBD1 might be the D (6 bases). CDR1 and CDR2 (germline): SGHRS, YFSETQ. Between the trimmed V and J ends, which lost 4 bases and 4 bases, there was a span of 11 bases. This CDR3 spans 14 amino acids. CDR3 bases: TGCGCCAGCAGCCTACAGGGTTCCACCGGGGAGCTGTTTTTT. It codes for CASSLQGSTGELFF.

As concerns this clonotype: No conserved phenylalanine or tryptophan ends this CDR3, so it is likely a read error. The DNA is left out, because the CDR3 cannot be placed on it with certainty; the CDR3 is given as TCRdb lists it. The chain joins TRBV12-3 or TRBV12-4 to TRBJ1-2; the table's D call, TRBD1, was not checked against the DNA. The CDR3 comprises 14 residues, both ends counted. CDR3 residues: CASSRDRGNYGCTI.

As for this clonotype: A clone one base away is much larger, so this may be a read error. V usage is TRBV28 and J usage is TRBJ2-7; no clear D gene. Germline V gene lookup returns CDR1 MDHEN and CDR2 SYDVKM. CDR3 size: 13 residues. The CDR3 DNA reads TGTACCAGCAGTAAAGGGTCCTACTACGAGCAGTACTTC. This gives the protein CTSSKGSYYEQYF.